The 27 T cell receptor beta chains below were found in one sample sequenced in a study of T-cell reconstitution after alpha-beta-depleted transplantation in children. TCRbeta library construction was performed incorporating unique molecular identifiers. Via MiXCR, TCRdb re-called the PCR reads, giving one row per CDR3 protein. The sample has 200,000 to 250,000 distinct CDR3 sequences; around 12% are singletons. Sequenced here: PBMCs from the stem cell graft donor, sampled from the stem cell graft. The receptors were sampled from a human donor who donated a stem cell graft to a child with acute lymphoblastic leukemia.

This clonotype occurred many times. The chain couples TRBV27 to TRBJ1-3, with D unclear. The ends were cut back, 3 bases at V and 0 bases at J, with 9 bases in the middle. Germline lookup yields CDR1 MNHEY and CDR2 SMNVEV (reference sequence). This CDR3 is built from 15 residues. As DNA, the CDR3 is TGTGCCAGCAGTTTGAATCGGCTCTCTGGAAACACCATATATTTT. Translated, it gives CASSLNRLSGNTIYF.

V gene TRBV10-3 combines with J gene TRBJ1-5; possibly TRBD1 for D (5 bases). The germline CDR1 and CDR2 sequences are ENHRY and SYGVKD. This CDR3 region has 14 residues. V lost 9 bases and J lost 0, with 12 bases in between. The CDR3 bases are TGTGCCATTGGCCAGGGACCTAGCAATCAGCCCCAGCATTTT. Its protein is CAIGQGPSNQPQHF.

This clonotype has ten or more counts. The gene calls are TRBV10-3 and TRBJ2-2, with D perhaps TRBD1 (6 bases). Looked up from germline, CDR1 is ENHRY and CDR2 is SYGVKD. CDR3 length: 16 amino acids. V was pared by 3 bases and J by 3 bases, with 14 bases between. For the CDR3, the DNA is TGTGCCATCAGTGATCCCGGGACAACCTACACCGGGGAGCTGTTTTTT. Protein sequence: CAISDPGTTYTGELFF.

This clonotype was recorded at least ten times. The chain employs TRBV7-9 and TRBJ1-2; D not resolved. The CDR3 runs to 15 residues. V was shortened by 4 bases and J by 4 bases, with 16 bases between the two germline ends. Germline values: CDR1 SEHNR, CDR2 FQNEAQ (reference sequence). CDR3 nucleotide sequence: TGTGCCAGCAGCTCGACGGTCCCCAAAGGCTATGGCTACACCTTC. Translation: CASSSTVPKGYGYTF.

This clonotype was seen repeatedly, ten times or more. This chain uses TRBV28 with TRBJ2-2; TRBD1 is a possible D gene (6 bases). Germline CDR1 MDHEN, CDR2 SYDVKM. Between the trimmed V and J ends, which lost 4 bases and 8 bases, there was a span of 14 bases. CDR3 length: 14 residues. The CDR3: CASSSHIDRGELFF. The CDR3 nucleotides read TGTGCCAGCAGTTCCCACATAGACAGGGGGGAGCTGTTTTTT. Complete variable domain (other parts from reference TRBV28 and TRBJ2-2): DVKVTQSSRYLVKRTGEKVFLECVQDMDHENMFWYRQDPGLGLRLIYFSYDVKMKEKGDIPEGYSVSREKKERFSLILESASTNQTSMYLCASSSHIDRGELFFGEGSRLTVL.

Notes on this clonotype: This may stem from a read error, because a much larger clone lies one nucleotide away. The chain joins TRBV9 to TRBJ2-3; weak D call: TRBD2 (6 bases). The CDR3 runs 14 residues. V lost 0 bases, J lost 4 bases, and 9 bases lay in between. Germline CDR1 and CDR2: SGDLS and YYNGEE. CDR3 DNA: TGTGCCAGCAGCGTAGCCGGGAGCGCAGATACGCAGTATTTT. Translation gives CASSVAGSADTQYF.

The rearrangement uses TRBV7-2 and TRBJ2-5, with D perhaps TRBD1 (6 bases). Germline V gene sequence: CDR1 SGHTA, CDR2 FQGNSA. Trimming stripped 5 bases from V and 2 bases from J, with 12 bases between. This CDR3 is built from 14 residues. The CDR3 DNA reads TGTGCCAGCAGCCCGACCGGACAGCAAGAGACCCAGTACTTC. It specifies CASSPTGQQETQYF. Complete variable domain (other parts from reference TRBV7-2 and TRBJ2-5): GAGVSQSPSNKVTEKGKDVELRCDPISGHTALYWYRQSLGQGLEFLIYFQGNSAPDKSGLPSDRFSAERTGGSVSTLTIQRTQQEDSAVYLCASSPTGQQETQYFGPGTRLLVL.

This clonotype showed up many times. The V gene is TRBV5-1, the J gene TRBJ1-1; D perhaps matches TRBD1 (6 bases). CDR1 SGHRS and CDR2 YFSETQ come from the germline V gene. The CDR3 length is 15 residues. Trimming removed 0 bases from V and 1 base from J, with 10 bases in between. CDR3 coding DNA: TGCGCCAGCAGCTTGGGATGGGGGGCGAACACTGAAGCTTTCTTT. This sequence encodes CASSLGWGANTEAFF.

This clonotype was recorded at least ten times. V is TRBV6-2 or TRBV6-3 and J is TRBJ2-4; 9 bases map to TRBD2. With V trimmed by 6 bases and J by 12 bases, 9 bases remained unmatched. The germline V gene has CDR1 MNHEY and CDR2 SVGEGT. The CDR3 contains 13 residues. CDR3 bases: TGTGCCAGCAGACAGGGACTAGCAAGCAGTCAGTACTTC. Amino acids: CASRQGLASSQYF.

Of note for this clonotype: This may be a read error, as it is one base from a much larger clone. The CDR3 does not close with the conserved phenylalanine or tryptophan, likely indicating a read error. V and J are TRBV28 and TRBJ1-2, with no clear D. Per the germline V gene, CDR1 is MDHEN and CDR2 is SYDVKM. V gave up 1 base and J gave up 7 bases, with 10 bases separating them. The CDR3 consists of 13 residues. CDR3 loop: CASSLSRGGGYTL. In nucleotides, the CDR3 is TGTGCCAGCAGTTTATCTCGAGGAGGTGGCTACACCCTC.

In its sample, this clonotype was seen many times. The J gene is TRBJ2-7, the V gene TRBV20-1; 13 bases align to TRBD2. J was trimmed by 0 bases and V by 5 bases; bases with no gene match: 1. This CDR3 region has 14 residues. Germline loops: CDR1 DFQATT, CDR2 SNEGSKA (reference sequence). CDR3 loop: CSAWTSGGSYEQYF. DNA for the CDR3: TGCAGTGCTTGGACTAGCGGGGGCTCCTACGAGCAGTACTTC.

V gene TRBV20-1 combines with J gene TRBJ2-1; TRBD2 agrees at 13 bases. This CDR3 is 18 amino acids long. CDR1 is DFQATT and CDR2 is SNEGSKA in the germline V gene (reference sequence). Trimming removed 0 bases from V and 0 bases from J; junction bases left unmatched: 5. The CDR3 loop reads CSARDPRTSGSSYNEQFF. In DNA, the CDR3 is TGCAGTGCTAGAGATCCCCGGACTAGCGGGAGCTCCTACAATGAGCAGTTCTTC.

This clonotype was found many times. The chain couples TRBV4-3 to TRBJ1-1; D uncertain. Germline V gives CDR1 LGHNA, CDR2 YSLEER. Trimming removed 4 bases from V and 5 bases from J, with 14 bases in between. This CDR3 is 14 amino acids long. The CDR3 nucleotides read TGCGCCAGCAGCCCCCAAGAGCTGGGGACTGAAGCTTTCTTT. The encoded protein is CASSPQELGTEAFF.

This clonotype was counted many times. This rearrangement joins TRBV20-1 to TRBJ2-7, with D perhaps matching TRBD1 (5 bases). Germline V gene data show CDR1 as DFQATT and CDR2 as SNEGSKA (reference sequence). The CDR3 is made up of 11 amino acids. V shed 3 bases and J shed 5 bases, with 8 bases lying between them. The CDR3 is CSARTVHEQYF. The CDR3 coding sequence is TGCAGTGCTAGGACAGTCCACGAGCAGTACTTC.

This clonotype was observed many times. The chain recombines TRBV10-2 with TRBJ2-7; TRBD2 is a possible D gene (6 bases). Germline loops: CDR1 WSHSY, CDR2 SAAADI. The CDR3 length is 14 residues. V was trimmed by 8 bases and J by 0 bases, leaving 14 bases between them. The CDR3 DNA follows: TGCGCCAGCTCCGGAGGGCCTAGCTCCTACGAGCAGTACTTC. It yields the protein CASSGGPSSYEQYF.

This clonotype was found many times. The chain has TRBV7-2 and TRBJ1-1; 8 bases are a match to TRBD1. Germline trimming cut 5 bases from V and 11 bases from J; bases unmatched to any gene: 10. This CDR3 has 13 amino acids. The germline V gene has CDR1 SGHTA and CDR2 FQGNSA. The CDR3 loop is CASSRFGTGVAFF. In nucleotides, the CDR3 is TGTGCCAGCAGCCGATTTGGGACAGGCGTGGCTTTCTTT.

This clonotype has ten or more counts. The gene calls are TRBV28 and TRBJ2-3; the match to TRBD1 covers 7 bases. The V gene end was trimmed by 10 bases and the J gene end by 0 bases; junction bases not matched to a gene: 4. Looked up from germline, CDR1 is MDHEN and CDR2 is SYDVKM. The CDR3 length is 13 residues. In DNA, the CDR3 is TGTGCCATACAGGGGCTAAGCACAGATACGCAGTATTTT. Translation gives CAIQGLSTDTQYF.

This clonotype has a count of ten or more. The chain has TRBV20-1 and TRBJ2-2; TRBD1 aligns across 9 bases. V was clipped by 6 bases and J by 7 bases; unmatched bases: 18. Germline loops: CDR1 DFQATT, CDR2 SNEGSKA (reference sequence). The CDR3 is made up of 17 amino acids. The CDR3 nucleotides are TGCAGTGCCCCAAAGGGTGGGGGACAGGGAGCGGTCGGGGAGCTGTTTTTT. Protein: CSAPKGGGQGAVGELFF.

This clonotype was found many times. The chain employs TRBV7-2 and TRBJ2-1, with unresolved D. This CDR3 comprises 13 residues. Germline V gene sequence: CDR1 SGHTA, CDR2 FQGNSA. CDR3 sequence reads: CASTDPSYNEQFF. The CDR3 nucleotides read TGTGCTTCAACGGACCCCTCCTACAATGAGCAGTTCTTC.

This clonotype was detected ten times or more. V is TRBV20-1 and J is TRBJ1-1, with 9 bases lining up with TRBD1. The germline gives CDR1 DFQATT, CDR2 SNEGSKA (reference sequence). The CDR3 loop spans 14 amino acids. Trimming took 3 bases from V and 1 from J; bases not matched to a gene: 3. The chain's CDR3 is CSASHRGPNTEAFF. CDR3 coding DNA: TGCAGTGCTAGTCACAGGGGGCCGAACACTGAAGCTTTCTTT.

This clonotype has ten or more counts. The chain has TRBV9 and TRBJ2-2; tentative D call: TRBD2 (6 bases). CDR1 and CDR2 (germline): SGDLS, YYNGEE. CDR3 length equals 14 residues. V gave up 2 bases and J gave up 5 bases, with 10 bases separating them. Here the CDR3 DNA reads TGTGCCAGCAGCGTCACTGGGGGGACCGGGGAGCTGTTTTTT. As protein: CASSVTGGTGELFF.

The table lists this clonotype with many counts. V usage is TRBV27 and J usage is TRBJ2-2; no clear D. CDR3 size: 14 residues. CDR1 and CDR2 (germline): MNHEY, SMNVEV (reference sequence). Trimming shortened V by 2 bases and J by 5 bases, and 9 bases separated the two germline ends. CDR3 bases: TGTGCCAGCAGTTTAGGGGTTGGTACCGGGGAGCTGTTTTTT. Its translation is CASSLGVGTGELFF.

This clonotype has ten or more counts. The chain is built from TRBV30 and TRBJ1-1; no clear D gene. The CDR3 covers 14 residues. CDR1 GTSNPN and CDR2 SVGIG come from the germline V gene (reference sequence). V was clipped by 0 bases and J by 1 base, with 9 bases between them. The DNA of the CDR3 is TGTGCCTGGAGTGTAAAACGAAGGAACACTGAAGCTTTCTTT. Residues: CAWSVKRRNTEAFF.

This clonotype was counted at least ten times. V usage is TRBV28 and J usage is TRBJ1-1; a weak D match, TRBD1 (6 bases). The CDR3 is 14 residues long. Germline-derived CDR1 and CDR2 are MDHEN and SYDVKM. The V gene lost 6 bases and the J gene lost 2 bases, with 13 bases spanning the gap. CDR3 amino acids: CASRPLQGNTEAFF. The CDR3 nucleotides read TGTGCCAGCAGACCCCTACAGGGAAACACTGAAGCTTTCTTT. Full variable domain (outside the CDR3, taken from reference TRBV28 and TRBJ1-1): DVKVTQSSRYLVKRTGEKVFLECVQDMDHENMFWYRQDPGLGLRLIYFSYDVKMKEKGDIPEGYSVSREKKERFSLILESASTNQTSMYLCASRPLQGNTEAFFGQGTRLTVV.

This clonotype came up many times. The V gene is TRBV28, the J gene TRBJ1-5; a possible D gene is TRBD1 (5 bases). Between the trimmed V and J ends, which lost 6 bases and 2 bases, there was a span of 14 bases. Germline V gives CDR1 MDHEN, CDR2 SYDVKM. The CDR3 spans 15 residues. CDR3 amino acids: CASSPPGPGNQPQHF. CDR3 coding DNA: TGTGCCAGCAGCCCCCCGGGGCCGGGCAATCAGCCCCAGCATTTT.

The chain recombines TRBV5-1 with TRBJ1-3; D not certain. The CDR3 has 16 residues. Deletions cut 4 bases from V and 0 bases from J, with 14 bases between. Germline V CDR1 and CDR2: SGHRS, YFSETQ. Here the CDR3 reads CASSLSLFVSGNTIYF. The DNA of the CDR3 is TGCGCCAGCAGCCTGAGTCTGTTCGTCTCTGGAAACACCATATATTTT.

The CDR3 loop reads CASSPSRDGRLEQYF. CDR3 bases: TGTGCCAGCTCACCATCCCGTGACGGACGATTGGAGCAGTACTTC. The chain uses TRBV18 and TRBJ2-7, with D uncertain. V was pared by 2 bases and J by 7 bases, with 18 bases between. CDR1 and CDR2 from the germline V gene are KGHSH and LQKENI. The CDR3 loop spans 15 amino acids.